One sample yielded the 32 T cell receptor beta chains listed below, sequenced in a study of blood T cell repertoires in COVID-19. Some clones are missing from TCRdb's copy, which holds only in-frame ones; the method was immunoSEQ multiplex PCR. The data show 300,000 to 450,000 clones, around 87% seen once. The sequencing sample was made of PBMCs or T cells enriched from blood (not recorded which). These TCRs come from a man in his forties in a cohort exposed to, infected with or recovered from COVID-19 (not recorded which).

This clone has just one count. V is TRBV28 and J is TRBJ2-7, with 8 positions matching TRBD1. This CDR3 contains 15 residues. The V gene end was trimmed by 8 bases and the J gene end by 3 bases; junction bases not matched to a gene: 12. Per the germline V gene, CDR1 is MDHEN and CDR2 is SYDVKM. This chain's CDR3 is CASQEYIGQGYEQYF. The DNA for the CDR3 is TGTGCCAGCCAGGAATATATCGGACAGGGCTACGAGCAGTACTTC. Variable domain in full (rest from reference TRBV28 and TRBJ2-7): DVKVTQSSRYLVKRTGEKVFLECVQDMDHENMFWYRQDPGLGLRLIYFSYDVKMKEKGDIPEGYSVSREKKERFSLILESASTNQTSMYLCASQEYIGQGYEQYFGPGTRLTVT.

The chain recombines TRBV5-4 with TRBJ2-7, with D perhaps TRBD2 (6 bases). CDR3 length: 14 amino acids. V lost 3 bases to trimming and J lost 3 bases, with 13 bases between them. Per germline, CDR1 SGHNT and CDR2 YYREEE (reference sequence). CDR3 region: CASSSLGTDYEQYF. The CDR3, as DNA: TGTGCCAGCAGCTCCCTAGGGACTGACTACGAGCAGTACTTC.

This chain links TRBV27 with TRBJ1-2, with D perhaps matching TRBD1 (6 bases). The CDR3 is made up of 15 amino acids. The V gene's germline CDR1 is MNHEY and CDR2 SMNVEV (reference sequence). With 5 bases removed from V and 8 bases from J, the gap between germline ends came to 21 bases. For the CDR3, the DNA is TGTGCCAGCAGTCTCACAGGGCCACTCGTCGAGGGCTACACCTTC. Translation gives CASSLTGPLVEGYTF.

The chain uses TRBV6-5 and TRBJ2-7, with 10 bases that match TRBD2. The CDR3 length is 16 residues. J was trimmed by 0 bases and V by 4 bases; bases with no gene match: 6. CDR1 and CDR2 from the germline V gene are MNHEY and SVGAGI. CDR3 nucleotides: TGTGCCAGCAGTTTTGGACTAGCGGCGAGCTCCTACGAGCAGTACTTC. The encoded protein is CASSFGLAASSYEQYF.

The CDR3 nucleotides read TGTGCCAGCAGCTTGGCACAGGCTAACGGGGAGCTGTTTTTT. Translation: CASSLAQANGELFF. This sequence joins TRBV5-4 and TRBJ2-2, with TRBD1 as a possible D gene (5 bases). Between the trimmed V and J ends, which lost 0 bases and 7 bases, there was a span of 10 bases. Germline V gene data show CDR1 as SGHNT and CDR2 as YYREEE (reference sequence). The CDR3 has 14 amino acids.

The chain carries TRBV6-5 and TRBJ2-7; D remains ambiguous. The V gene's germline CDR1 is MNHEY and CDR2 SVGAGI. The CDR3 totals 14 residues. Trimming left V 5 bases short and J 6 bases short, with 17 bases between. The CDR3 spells CASSRDGWFVEQYF. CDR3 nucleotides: TGTGCCAGCAGTCGAGACGGGTGGTTCGTCGAGCAGTACTTC.

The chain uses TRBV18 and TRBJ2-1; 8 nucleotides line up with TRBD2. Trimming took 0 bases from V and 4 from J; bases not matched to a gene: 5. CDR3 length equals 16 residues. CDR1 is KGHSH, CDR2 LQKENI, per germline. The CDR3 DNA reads TGTGCCAGCTCACCACCCCTAGCGGGCCGATACAATGAGCAGTTCTTC. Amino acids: CASSPPLAGRYNEQFF.

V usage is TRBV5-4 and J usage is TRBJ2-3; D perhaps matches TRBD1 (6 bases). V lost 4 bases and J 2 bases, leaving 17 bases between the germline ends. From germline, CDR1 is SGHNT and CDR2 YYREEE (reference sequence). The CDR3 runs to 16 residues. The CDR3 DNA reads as TGTGCCAGCAGCGTGGGGGCCGGGATGAACACAGATACGCAGTATTTT. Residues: CASSVGAGMNTDTQYF.

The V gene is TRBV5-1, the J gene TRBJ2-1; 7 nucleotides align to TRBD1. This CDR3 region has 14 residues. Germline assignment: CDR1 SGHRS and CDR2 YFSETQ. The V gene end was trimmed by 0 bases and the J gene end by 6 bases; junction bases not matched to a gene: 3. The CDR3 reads CASSLGTGPNEQFF. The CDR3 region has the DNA TGCGCCAGCAGCTTGGGGACAGGCCCCAATGAGCAGTTCTTC.

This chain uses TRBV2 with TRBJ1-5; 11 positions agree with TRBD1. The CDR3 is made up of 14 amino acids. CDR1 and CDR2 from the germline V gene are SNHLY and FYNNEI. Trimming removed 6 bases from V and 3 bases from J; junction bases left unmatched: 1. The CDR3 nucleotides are TGTGCCAGCAGGGGACAGGGGGTCAATCAGCCCCAGCATTTT. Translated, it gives CASRGQGVNQPQHF.

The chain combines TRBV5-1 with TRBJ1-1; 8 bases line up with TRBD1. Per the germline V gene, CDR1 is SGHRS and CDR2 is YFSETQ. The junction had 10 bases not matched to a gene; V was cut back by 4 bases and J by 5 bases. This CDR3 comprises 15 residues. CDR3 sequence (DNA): TGCGCCAGCAGCGAGGGACAGGCAATACGGACTGAAGCTTTCTTT. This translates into CASSEGQAIRTEAFF.

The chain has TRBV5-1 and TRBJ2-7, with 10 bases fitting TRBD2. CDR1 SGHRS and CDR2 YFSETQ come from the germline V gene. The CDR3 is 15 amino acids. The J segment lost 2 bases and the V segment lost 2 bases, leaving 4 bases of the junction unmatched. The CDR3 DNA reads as TGCGCCAGCAGCTTCCAGCGGGAGGGCCCCTACGAGCAGTACTTC. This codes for CASSFQREGPYEQYF.

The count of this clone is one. The CDR3 DNA sequence: TGTGCCAGCAGCTTAGCGCGCCAGGACACTGAAGCTTTCTTT. It codes for CASSLARQDTEAFF. This chain connects TRBV7-9 to TRBJ1-1; D is uncertain. Trimming pared 0 bases from V and 3 bases from J, leaving 8 bases between. Looked up from germline, CDR1 is SEHNR and CDR2 is FQNEAQ (reference sequence). The CDR3 covers 14 residues.

The CDR3 region is CASSSTSGVSYNEQFF. The CDR3 DNA is TGTGCCAGTAGTTCAACTAGCGGGGTCTCCTACAATGAGCAGTTCTTC. The V and J genes are TRBV19 and TRBJ2-1, with TRBD2 matching over 10 bases. The CDR3 spans 16 residues. The ends lost 5 bases at V and 0 bases at J; junction bases unmatched: 4. CDR1 is LNHDA, CDR2 SQIVND, per germline (reference sequence).

CDR3 loop: CASSRGEGSEQYF. The CDR3 bases are TGTGCCAGCAGTCGGGGGGAGGGCTCCGAGCAGTACTTC. This chain links TRBV6-4 with TRBJ2-7; TRBD2 matches 7 bases. CDR3 length: 13 residues. With V trimmed by 5 bases and J by 6 bases, 7 bases remained unmatched. Germline CDR1 MRHNA, CDR2 SNTAGT.

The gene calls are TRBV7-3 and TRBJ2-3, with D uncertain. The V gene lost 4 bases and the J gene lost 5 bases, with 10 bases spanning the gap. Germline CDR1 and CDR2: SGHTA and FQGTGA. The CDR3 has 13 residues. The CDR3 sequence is CASSSATGDTQYF. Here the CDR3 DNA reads TGTGCCAGCAGCTCCGCGACTGGAGATACGCAGTATTTT.

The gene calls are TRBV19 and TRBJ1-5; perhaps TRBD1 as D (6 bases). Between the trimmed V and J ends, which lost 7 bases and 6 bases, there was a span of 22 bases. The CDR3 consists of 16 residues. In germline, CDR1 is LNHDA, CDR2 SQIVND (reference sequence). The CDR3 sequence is CASNPQGNWEPQPQHF. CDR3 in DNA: TGTGCCAGTAACCCACAGGGAAATTGGGAACCTCAGCCCCAGCATTTT.

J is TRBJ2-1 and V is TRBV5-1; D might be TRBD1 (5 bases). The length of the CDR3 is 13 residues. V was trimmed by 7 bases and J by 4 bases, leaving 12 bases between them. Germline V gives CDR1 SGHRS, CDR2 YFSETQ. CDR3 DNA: TGCGCCAGCCTTGGGGCGAGGTACAATGAGCAGTTCTTC. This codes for CASLGARYNEQFF.

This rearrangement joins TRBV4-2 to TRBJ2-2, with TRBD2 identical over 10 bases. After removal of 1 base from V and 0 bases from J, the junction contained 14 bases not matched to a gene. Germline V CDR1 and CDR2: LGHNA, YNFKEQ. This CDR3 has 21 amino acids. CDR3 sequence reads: CASSQGPSGTSDGPNTGELFF. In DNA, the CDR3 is TGTGCCAGCAGCCAAGGCCCTTCTGGGACTAGCGACGGCCCGAACACCGGGGAGCTGTTTTTT.

CDR3 residues: CASSLQTSGSYNEQFF. The CDR3 nucleotides are TGTGCCAGCAGCTTACAGACTAGCGGAAGTTACAATGAGCAGTTCTTC. The V and J genes are TRBV7-6 and TRBJ2-1; TRBD2 agrees at 9 bases. With 2 bases clipped from V and 4 bases from J, the junction kept 6 bases outside the gene matches. Germline CDR1 SGHVS, CDR2 FNYEAQ. CDR3 length equals 16 residues.

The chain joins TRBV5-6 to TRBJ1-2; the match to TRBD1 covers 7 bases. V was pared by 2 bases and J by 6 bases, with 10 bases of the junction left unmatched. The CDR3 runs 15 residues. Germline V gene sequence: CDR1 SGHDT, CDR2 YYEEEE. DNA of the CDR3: TGTGCCAGCAGCTTACGACAGGGATCGGATCATGGCTACACCTTC. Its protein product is CASSLRQGSDHGYTF.

The CDR3 is CASSAHLPTGITEAFF. The CDR3 region has the DNA TGTGCCAGCAGCGCCCATCTCCCGACAGGGATCACTGAAGCTTTCTTT. The chain uses TRBV7-6 and TRBJ1-1; 7 nucleotides align to TRBD1. The CDR3 length is 16 residues. J lost 4 bases, V lost 5 bases, and 13 bases had no gene match. The germline V gene encodes CDR1 SGHVS and CDR2 FNYEAQ. Looking up the rest from reference TRBV7-6 and TRBJ1-1 gives the full variable domain: GAGVSQSPRYKVTKRGQDVALRCDPISGHVSLYWYRQALGQGPEFLTYFNYEAQQDKSGLPNDRFSAERPEGSISTLTIQRTEQRDSAMYRCASSAHLPTGITEAFFGQGTRLTVV.

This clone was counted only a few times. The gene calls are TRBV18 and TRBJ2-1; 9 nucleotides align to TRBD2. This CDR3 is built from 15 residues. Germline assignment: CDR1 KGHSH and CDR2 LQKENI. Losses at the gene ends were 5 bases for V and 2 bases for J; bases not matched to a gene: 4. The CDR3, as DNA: TGTGCCAGCTCATTCGGGACTAGCCCCTACAATGAGCAGTTCTTC. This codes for CASSFGTSPYNEQFF.

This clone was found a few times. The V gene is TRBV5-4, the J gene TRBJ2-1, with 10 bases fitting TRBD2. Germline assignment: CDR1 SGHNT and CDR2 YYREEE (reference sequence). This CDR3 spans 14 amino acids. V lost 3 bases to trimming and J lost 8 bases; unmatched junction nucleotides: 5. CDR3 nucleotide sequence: TGTGCCAGCAGCTCAGCGGGAGGGCGCCATGAGCAGTTCTTC. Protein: CASSSAGGRHEQFF.

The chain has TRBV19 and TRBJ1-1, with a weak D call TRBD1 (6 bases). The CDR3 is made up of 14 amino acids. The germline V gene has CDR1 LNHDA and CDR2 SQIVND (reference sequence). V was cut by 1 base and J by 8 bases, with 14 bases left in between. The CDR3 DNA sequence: TGTGCCAGTAGTATAGGCCAAACGACAGGCGAAGCTTTCTTT. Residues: CASSIGQTTGEAFF.

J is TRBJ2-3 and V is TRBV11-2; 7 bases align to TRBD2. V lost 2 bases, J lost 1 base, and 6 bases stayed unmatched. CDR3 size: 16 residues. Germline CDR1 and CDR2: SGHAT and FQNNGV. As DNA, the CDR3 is TGTGCCAGCAGCTTATTCGCCCTAGCGGGCACAGATACGCAGTATTTT. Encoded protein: CASSLFALAGTDTQYF. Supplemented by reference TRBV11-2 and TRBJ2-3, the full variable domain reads EAGVAQSPRYKIIEKRQSVAFWCNPISGHATLYWYQQILGQGPKLLIQFQNNGVVDDSQLPKDRFSAERLKGVDSTLKIQPAKLEDSAVYLCASSLFALAGTDTQYFGPGTRLTVL.

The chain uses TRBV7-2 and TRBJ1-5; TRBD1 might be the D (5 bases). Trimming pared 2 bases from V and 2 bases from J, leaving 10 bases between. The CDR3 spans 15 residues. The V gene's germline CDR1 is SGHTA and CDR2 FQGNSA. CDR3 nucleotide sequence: TGTGCCAGCAGCTTACGAAAAGGGGGCAATCAGCCCCAGCATTTT. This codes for CASSLRKGGNQPQHF.

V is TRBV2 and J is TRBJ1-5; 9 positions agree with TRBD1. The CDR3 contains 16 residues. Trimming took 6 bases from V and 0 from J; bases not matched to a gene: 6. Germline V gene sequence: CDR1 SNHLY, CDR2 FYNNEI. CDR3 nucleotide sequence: TGTGCCAGCAGCGACAGGGGGGATGGTAGCAATCAGCCCCAGCATTTT. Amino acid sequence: CASSDRGDGSNQPQHF.

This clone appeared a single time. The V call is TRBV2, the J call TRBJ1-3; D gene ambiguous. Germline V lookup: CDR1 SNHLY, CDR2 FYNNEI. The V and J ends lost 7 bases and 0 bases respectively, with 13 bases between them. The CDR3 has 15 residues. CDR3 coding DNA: TGTGCCAGCATGAGAGGCCCTTCCTCTGGAAACACCATATATTTT. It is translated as CASMRGPSSGNTIYF. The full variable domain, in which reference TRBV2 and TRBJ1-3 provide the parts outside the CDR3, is EPEVTQTPSHQVTQMGQEVILRCVPISNHLYFYWYRQILGQKVEFLVSFYNNEISEKSEIFDDQFSVERPDGSNFTLKIRSTKLEDSAMYFCASMRGPSSGNTIYFGEGSWLTVV.

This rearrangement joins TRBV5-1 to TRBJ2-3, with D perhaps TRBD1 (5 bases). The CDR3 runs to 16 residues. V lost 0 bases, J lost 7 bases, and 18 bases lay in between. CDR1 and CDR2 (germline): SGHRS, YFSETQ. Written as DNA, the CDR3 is TGCGCCAGCAGCTTGGTGGGTGACAGTCGAGCCTATACGCAGTATTTT. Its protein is CASSLVGDSRAYTQYF.

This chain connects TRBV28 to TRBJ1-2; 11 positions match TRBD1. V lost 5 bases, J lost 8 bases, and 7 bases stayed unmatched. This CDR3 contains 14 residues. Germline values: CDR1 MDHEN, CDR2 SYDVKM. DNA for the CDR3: TGTGCCAGCAGTAGAATCAGGGACAGGGGGGGCTACACCTTC. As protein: CASSRIRDRGGYTF.

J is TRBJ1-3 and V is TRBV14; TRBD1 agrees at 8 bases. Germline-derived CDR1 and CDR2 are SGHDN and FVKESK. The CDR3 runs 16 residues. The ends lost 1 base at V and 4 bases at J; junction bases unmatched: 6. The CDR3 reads CASSQGRQGSGNTIYF. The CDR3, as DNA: TGTGCCAGCAGCCAAGGGCGACAGGGGTCCGGAAACACCATATATTTT. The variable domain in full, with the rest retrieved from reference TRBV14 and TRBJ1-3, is EAGVTQFPSHSVIEKGQTVTLRCDPISGHDNLYWYRRVMGKEIKFLLHFVKESKQDESGMPNNRFLAERTGGTYSTLKVQPAELEDSGVYFCASSQGRQGSGNTIYFGEGSWLTVV.